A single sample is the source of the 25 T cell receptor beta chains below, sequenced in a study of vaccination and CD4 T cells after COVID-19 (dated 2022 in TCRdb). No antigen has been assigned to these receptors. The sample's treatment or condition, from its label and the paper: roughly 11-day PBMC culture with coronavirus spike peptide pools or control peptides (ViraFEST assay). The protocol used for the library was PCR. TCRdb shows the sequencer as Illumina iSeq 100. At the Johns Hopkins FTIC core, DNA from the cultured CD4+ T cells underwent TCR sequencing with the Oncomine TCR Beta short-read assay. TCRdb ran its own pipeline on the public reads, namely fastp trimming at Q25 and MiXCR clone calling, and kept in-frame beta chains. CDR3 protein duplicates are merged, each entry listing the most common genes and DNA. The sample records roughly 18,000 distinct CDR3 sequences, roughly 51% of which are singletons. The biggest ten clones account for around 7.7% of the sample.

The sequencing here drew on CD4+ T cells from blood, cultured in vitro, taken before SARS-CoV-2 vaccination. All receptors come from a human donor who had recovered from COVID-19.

CDR3 DNA: TGCAGTGCTAGAGTAACTTCCGGGACTAGCGGGAGGACAGATACGCAGTATTTT. Protein sequence: CSARVTSGTSGRTDTQYF. The chain uses TRBV20-1 and TRBJ2-3, with 15 bases lining up with TRBD2. V lost 1 base and J lost 3; bases outside the gene matches: 8. Looked up from germline, CDR1 is DFQATT and CDR2 is SNEGSKA (reference sequence). The CDR3 is 18 residues long.

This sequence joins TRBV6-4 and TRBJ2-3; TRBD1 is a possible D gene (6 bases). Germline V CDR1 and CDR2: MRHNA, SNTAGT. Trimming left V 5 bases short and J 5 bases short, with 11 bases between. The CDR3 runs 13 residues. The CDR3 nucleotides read TGTGCCAGCAGTCGGACAGCCCTAGATACGCAGTATTTT. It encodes CASSRTALDTQYF.

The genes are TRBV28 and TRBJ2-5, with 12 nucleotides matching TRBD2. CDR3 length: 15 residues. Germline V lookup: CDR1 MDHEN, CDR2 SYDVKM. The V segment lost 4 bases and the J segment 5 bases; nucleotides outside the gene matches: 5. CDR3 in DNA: TGTGCCAGCAGTTCTAGCGGGAGGGCCGGGGAGACCCAGTACTTC. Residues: CASSSSGRAGETQYF.

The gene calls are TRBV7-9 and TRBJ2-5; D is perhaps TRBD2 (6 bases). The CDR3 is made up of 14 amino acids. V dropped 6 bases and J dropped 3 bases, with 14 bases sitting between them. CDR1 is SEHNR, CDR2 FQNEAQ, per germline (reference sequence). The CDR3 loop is CASRGRDSEETQYF. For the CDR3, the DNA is TGTGCCAGCAGGGGCCGGGACTCGGAAGAGACCCAGTACTTC.

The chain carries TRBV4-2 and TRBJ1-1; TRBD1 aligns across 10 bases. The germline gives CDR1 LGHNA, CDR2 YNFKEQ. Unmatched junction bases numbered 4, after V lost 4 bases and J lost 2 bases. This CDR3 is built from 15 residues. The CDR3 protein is CASSPGDRGNTEAFF. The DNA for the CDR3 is TGTGCCAGCAGCCCGGGGGACAGGGGTAACACTGAAGCTTTCTTT.

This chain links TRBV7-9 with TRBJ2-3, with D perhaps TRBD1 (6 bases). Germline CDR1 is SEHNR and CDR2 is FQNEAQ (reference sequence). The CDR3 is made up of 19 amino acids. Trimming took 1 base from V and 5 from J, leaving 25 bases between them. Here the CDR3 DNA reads TGTGCCAGCAGCTTAGGTACCCTCCGGACAGATACCTTGGGAGATACGCAGTATTTT. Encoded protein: CASSLGTLRTDTLGDTQYF.

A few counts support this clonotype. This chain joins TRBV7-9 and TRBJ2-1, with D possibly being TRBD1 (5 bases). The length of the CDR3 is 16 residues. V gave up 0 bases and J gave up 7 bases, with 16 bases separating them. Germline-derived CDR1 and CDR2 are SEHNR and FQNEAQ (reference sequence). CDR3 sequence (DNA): TGTGCCAGCAGCTTAGCGCTGACAGCTGATCTGAATGAGCAGTTCTTC. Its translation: CASSLALTADLNEQFF. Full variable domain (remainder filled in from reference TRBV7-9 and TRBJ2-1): DTGVSQNPRHKITKRGQNVTFRCDPISEHNRLYWYRQTLGQGPEFLTYFQNEAQLEKSRLLSDRFSAERPKGSFSTLEIQRTEQGDSAMYLCASSLALTADLNEQFFGPGTRLTVL.

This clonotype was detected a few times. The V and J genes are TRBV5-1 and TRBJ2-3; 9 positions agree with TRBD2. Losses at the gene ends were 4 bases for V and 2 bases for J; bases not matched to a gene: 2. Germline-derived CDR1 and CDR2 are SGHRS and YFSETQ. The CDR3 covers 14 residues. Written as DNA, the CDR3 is TGCGCCAGCAGCATGGGACTAGCCACAGATACGCAGTATTTT. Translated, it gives CASSMGLATDTQYF.

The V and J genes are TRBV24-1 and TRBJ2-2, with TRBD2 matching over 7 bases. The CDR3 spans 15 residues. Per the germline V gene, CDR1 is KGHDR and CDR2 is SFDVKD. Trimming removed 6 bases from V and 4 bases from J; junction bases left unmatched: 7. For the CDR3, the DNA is TGTGCCACCAGTTATGCGGGAGAGGTCACCGGGGAGCTGTTTTTT. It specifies CATSYAGEVTGELFF.

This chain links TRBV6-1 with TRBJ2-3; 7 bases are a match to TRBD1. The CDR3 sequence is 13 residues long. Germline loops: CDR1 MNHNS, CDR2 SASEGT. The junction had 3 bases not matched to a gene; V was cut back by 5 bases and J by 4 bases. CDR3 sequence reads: CASSQGVADTQYF. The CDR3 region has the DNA TGTGCCAGCAGTCAGGGGGTTGCAGATACGCAGTATTTT.

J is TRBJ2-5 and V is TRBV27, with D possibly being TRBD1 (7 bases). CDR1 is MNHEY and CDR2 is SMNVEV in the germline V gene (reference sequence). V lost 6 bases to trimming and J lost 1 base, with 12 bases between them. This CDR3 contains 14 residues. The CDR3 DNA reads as TGTGCCAGCAGCAGGGGGGACCTCCAAGAGACCCAGTACTTC. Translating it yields CASSRGDLQETQYF.

CDR3: CATSRDYQGLSSYEQYF. DNA for the CDR3: TGTGCCACCAGCAGAGATTATCAGGGGTTATCGTCTTACGAGCAGTACTTC. The chain carries TRBV15 and TRBJ2-7; D possibly corresponds to TRBD1 (6 bases). Germline V gene sequence: CDR1 LNHNV, CDR2 YYDKDF (reference sequence). The CDR3 length is 17 residues. V dropped 0 bases and J dropped 4 bases, with 19 bases sitting between them.

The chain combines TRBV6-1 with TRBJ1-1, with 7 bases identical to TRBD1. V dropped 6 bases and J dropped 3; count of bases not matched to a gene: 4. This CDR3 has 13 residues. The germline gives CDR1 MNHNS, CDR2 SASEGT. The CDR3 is CASSPRGYTEAFF. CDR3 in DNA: TGTGCCAGCAGCCCCAGGGGGTACACTGAAGCTTTCTTT.

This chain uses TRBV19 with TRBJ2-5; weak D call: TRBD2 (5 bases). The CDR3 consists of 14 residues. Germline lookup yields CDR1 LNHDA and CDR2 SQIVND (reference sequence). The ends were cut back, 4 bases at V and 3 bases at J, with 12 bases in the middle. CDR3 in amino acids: CASSTGPGKETQYF. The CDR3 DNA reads TGTGCCAGTAGTACCGGACCGGGAAAAGAGACCCAGTACTTC.

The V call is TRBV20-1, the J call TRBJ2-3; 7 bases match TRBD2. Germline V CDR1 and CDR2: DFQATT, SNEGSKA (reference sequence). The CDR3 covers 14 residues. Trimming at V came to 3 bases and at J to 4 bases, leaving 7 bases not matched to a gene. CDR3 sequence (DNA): TGCAGTGCTAGTACTGGGGCGGGAGCAGATACGCAGTATTTT. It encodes CSASTGAGADTQYF.

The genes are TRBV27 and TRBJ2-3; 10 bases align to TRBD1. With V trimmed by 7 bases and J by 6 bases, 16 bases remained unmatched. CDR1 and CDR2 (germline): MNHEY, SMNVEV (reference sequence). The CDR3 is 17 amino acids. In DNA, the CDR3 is TGTGCCAGCAAACCTCTCGGGACAGGGGCTCGGGTGGATACGCAGTATTTT. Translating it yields CASKPLGTGARVDTQYF.

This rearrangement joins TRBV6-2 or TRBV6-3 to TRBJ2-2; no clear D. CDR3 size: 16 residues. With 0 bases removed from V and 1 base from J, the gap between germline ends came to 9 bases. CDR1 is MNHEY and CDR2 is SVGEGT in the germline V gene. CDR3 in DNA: TGTGCCAGCAGTTACTCGAGACGGCTGAACACCGGGGAGCTGTTTTTT. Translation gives CASSYSRRLNTGELFF.

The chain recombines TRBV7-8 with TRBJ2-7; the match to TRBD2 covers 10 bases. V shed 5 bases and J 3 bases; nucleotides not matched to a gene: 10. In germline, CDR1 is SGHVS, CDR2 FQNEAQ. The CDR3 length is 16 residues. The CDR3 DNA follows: TGTGCCAGCAGCCCGAACCTAAGCGGGGGGGGCTACGAGCAGTACTTC. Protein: CASSPNLSGGGYEQYF.

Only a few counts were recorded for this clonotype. CDR3 loop: CSARTGGTSREAFF. In nucleotides, the CDR3 is TGCAGTGCGCGGACAGGGGGAACCTCTCGCGAAGCTTTCTTT. The gene calls are TRBV20-1 and TRBJ1-1; 10 bases map to TRBD1. This CDR3 has 14 residues. Per the germline V gene, CDR1 is DFQATT and CDR2 is SNEGSKA (reference sequence). The V segment lost 6 bases and the J segment 8 bases; nucleotides outside the gene matches: 12.

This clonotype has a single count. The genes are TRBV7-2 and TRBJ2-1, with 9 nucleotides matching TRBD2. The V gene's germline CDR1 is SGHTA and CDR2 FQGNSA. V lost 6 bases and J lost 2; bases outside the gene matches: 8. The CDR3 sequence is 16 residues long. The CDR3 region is CASSLDLAGTYNEQFF. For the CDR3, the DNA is TGTGCCAGCAGTCTAGACCTAGCGGGGACCTACAATGAGCAGTTCTTC.

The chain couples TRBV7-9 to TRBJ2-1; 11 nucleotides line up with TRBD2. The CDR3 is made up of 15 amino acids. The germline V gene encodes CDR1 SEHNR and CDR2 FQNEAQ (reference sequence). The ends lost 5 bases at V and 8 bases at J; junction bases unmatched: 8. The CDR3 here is CASSPRNSGRDEQFF. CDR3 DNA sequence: TGTGCCAGCAGCCCTCGAAATAGCGGGAGGGATGAGCAGTTCTTC.

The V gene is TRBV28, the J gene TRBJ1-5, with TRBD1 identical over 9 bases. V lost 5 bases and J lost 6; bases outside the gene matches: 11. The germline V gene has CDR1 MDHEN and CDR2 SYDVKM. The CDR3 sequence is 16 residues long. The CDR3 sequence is CASSVPGTGFAQPQHF. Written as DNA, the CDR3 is TGTGCCAGCAGTGTCCCGGGGACAGGGTTCGCTCAGCCCCAGCATTTT.

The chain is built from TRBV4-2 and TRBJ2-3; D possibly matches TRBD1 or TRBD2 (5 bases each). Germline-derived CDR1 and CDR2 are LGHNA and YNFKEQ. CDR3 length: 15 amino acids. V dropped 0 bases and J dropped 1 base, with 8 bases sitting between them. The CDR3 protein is CASSQEGDGTDTQYF. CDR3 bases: TGTGCCAGCAGCCAAGAGGGGGATGGCACAGATACGCAGTATTTT.

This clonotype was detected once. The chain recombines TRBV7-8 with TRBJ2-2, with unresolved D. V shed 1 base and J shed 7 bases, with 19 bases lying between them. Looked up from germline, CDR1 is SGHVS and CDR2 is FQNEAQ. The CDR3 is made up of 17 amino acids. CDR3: CASSLGALDIGGGELFF. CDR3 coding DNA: TGTGCCAGCAGCTTAGGCGCCCTCGATATAGGTGGCGGGGAGCTGTTTTTT.

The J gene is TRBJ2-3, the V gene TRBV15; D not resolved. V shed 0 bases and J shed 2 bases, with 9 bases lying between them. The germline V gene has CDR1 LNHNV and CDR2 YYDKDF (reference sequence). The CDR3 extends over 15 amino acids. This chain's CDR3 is CATSRDPRITDTQYF. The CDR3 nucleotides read TGTGCCACCAGCAGAGATCCCAGGATCACAGATACGCAGTATTTT.